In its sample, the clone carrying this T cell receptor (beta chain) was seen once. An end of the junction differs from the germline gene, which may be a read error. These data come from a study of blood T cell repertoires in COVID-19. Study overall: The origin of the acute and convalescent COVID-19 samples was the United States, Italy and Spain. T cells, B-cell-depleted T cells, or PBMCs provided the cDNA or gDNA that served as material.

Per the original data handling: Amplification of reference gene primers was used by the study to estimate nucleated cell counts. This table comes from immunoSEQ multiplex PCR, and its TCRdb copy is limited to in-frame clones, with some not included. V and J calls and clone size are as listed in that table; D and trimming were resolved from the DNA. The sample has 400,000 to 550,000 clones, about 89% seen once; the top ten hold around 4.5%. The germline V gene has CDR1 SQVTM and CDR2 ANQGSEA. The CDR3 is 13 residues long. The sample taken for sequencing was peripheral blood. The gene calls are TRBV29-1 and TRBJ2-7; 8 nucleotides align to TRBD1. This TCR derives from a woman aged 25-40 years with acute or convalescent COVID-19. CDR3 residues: CSVEGQGRNEQYF. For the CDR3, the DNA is TGCAGCGTCGAAGGACAGGGCCGAAACGAGCAGTACTTC.